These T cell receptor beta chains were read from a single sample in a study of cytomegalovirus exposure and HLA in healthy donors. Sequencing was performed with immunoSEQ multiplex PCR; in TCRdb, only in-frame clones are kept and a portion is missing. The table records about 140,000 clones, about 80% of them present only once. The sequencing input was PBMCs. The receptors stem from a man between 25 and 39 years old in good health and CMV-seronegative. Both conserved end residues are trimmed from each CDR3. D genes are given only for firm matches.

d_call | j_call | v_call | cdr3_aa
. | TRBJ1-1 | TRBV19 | ASKFLSNTEAF
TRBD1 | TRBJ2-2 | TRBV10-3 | ATWTGTGELF
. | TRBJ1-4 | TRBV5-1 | ASSSTGPKLNEKLF
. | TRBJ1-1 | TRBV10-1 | ASHDSEAF
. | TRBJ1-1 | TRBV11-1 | ASSLGRGRETEAF
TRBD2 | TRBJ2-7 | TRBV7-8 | ASSQTSGRGYEQY
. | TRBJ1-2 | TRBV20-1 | SALNYGYT
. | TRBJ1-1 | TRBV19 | ASSTVGGGHSGTEAF
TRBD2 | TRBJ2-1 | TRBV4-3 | ASSPFIAGNYNEQF
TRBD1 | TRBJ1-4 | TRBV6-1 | ASSPRDRGGKLF
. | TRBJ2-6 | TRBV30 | AWNQGGSSGANVLT
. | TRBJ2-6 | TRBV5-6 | ASSLLQYFHSGANVLT
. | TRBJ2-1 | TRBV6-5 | ASSPGLTANEQF
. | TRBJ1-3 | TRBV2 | ASSGGREAGNTIY
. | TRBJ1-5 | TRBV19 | ASSLGGLSNQPQH
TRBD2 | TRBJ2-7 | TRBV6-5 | ASSYETSGSYEQY
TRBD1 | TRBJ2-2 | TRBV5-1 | ASSLAWQGAGELF
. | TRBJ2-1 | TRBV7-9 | ASSPPGFSYNEQF
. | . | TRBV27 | ASSLLGRAYEQY
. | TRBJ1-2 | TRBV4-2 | ASSRQGLDYGYT
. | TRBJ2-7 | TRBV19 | ASSVAEPYEQY
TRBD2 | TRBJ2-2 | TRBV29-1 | SALGLGIHTGELF
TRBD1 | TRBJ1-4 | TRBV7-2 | ASSYRGRGVGKLF
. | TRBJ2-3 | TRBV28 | ASSRPGTQY
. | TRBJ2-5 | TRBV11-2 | ASSLAGASGETQY
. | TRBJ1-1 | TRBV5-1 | ASSLATAGVGTEAF
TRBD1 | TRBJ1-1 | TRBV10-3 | AISETGDTEAF
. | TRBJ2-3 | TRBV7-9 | ASRGGASVDTQY
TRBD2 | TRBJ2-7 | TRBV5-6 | ASKNSGSSSYEQY
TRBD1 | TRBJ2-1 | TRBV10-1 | ASSEPGGSYNEQF
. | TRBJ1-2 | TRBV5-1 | ASSFQGQGDYGYT
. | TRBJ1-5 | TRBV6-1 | ASSRQVNQPQH
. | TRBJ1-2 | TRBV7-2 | ASSFTAGLYGYT
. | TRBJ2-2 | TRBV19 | ASSSPLRADETGELF
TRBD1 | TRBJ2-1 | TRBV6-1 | ASSLTGGTYNEQF
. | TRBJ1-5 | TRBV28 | ASSLRGSQPQH
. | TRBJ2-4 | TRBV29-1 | SVGLLAKNIQY
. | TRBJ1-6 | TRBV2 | ASSSSVNSPLH
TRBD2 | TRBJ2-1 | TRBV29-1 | SVERNFGSGRASEQF
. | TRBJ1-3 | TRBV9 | ASSVVAHSGNTIY
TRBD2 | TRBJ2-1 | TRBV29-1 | SVEDGLADYNEQF